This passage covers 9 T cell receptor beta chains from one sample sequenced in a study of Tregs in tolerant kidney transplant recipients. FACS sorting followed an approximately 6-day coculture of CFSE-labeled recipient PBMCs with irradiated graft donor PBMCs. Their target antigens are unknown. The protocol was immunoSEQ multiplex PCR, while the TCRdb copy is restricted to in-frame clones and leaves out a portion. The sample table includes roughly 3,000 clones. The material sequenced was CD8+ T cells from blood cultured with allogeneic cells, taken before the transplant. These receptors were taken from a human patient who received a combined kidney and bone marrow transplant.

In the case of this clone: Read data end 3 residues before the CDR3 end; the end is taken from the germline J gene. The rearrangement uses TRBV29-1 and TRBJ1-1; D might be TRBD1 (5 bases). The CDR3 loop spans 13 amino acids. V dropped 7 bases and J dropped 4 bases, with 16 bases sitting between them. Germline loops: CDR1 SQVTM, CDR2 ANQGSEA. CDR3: CSAEGWSSTEAFF. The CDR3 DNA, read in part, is TGCAGCGCCGAGGGGTGGAGTAGCACTGAA.

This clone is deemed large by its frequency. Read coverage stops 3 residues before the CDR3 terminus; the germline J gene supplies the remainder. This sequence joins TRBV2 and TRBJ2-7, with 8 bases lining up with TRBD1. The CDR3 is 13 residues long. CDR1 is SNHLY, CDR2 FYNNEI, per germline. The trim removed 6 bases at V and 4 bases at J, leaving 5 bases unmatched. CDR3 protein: CASRVTGEYEQYF. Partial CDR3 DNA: TGTGCCAGCAGGGTGACAGGGGAGTACGAG.

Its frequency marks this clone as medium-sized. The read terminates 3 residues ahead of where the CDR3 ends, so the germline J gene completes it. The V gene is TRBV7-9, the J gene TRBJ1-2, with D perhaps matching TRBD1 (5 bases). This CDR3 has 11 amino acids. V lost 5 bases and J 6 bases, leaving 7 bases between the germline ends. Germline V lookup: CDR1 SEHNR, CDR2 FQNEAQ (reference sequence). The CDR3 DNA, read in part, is TGTGCCAGCAGCCGGGGGGATGGC. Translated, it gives CASSRGDG. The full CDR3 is CASSRGDGYTF.

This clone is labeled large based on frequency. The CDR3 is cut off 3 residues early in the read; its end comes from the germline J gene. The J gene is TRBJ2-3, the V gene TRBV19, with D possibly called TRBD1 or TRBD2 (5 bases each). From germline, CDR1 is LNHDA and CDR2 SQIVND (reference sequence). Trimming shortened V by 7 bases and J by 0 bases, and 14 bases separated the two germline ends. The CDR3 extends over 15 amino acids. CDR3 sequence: CASNRGAASTDTQYF. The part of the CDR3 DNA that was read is TGTGCCAGTAATCGAGGGGCCGCTAGCACAGATACG.

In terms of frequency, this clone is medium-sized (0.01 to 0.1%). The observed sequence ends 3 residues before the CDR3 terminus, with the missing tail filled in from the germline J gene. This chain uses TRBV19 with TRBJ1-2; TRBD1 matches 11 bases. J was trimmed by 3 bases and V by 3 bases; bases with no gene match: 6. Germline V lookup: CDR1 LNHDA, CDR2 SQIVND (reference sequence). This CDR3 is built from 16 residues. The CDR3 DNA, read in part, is TGTGCCAGTAGTATGAATTGGGACAGGGGGTACTATGGC. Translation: CASSMNWDRGYYG. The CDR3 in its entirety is CASSMNWDRGYYGYTF.

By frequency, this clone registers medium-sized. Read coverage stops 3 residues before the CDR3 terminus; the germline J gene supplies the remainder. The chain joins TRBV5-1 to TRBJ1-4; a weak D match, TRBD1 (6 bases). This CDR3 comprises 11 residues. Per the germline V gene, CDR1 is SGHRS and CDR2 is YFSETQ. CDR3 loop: CASSSGVKLFF. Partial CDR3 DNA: TGCGCCAGCAGCTCAGGGGTCAAA.

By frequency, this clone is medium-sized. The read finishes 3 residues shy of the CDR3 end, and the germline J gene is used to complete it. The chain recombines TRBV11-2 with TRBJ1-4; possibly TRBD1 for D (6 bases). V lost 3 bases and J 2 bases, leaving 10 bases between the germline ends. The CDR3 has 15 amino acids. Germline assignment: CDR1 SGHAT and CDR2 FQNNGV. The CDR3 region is CASSLGALTNEKLFF. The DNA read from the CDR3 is TGTGCCAGCAGCTTGGGGGCACTGACTAATGAAAAA.

Incomplete CDR3 DNA: TGTGCCAGCAGAAGGACAGCGACTAATGAAAAA. It yields the protein CASRRTATNEK. The complete CDR3 protein is CASRRTATNEKLFF. The rearrangement joins TRBV28 to TRBJ1-4, with a tentative D call TRBD1 (6 bases). Coverage ceases 3 residues before the CDR3 finishes, and the germline J gene fills in the end. This CDR3 is 14 amino acids long. Germline assignment: CDR1 MDHEN and CDR2 SYDVKM. V lost 6 bases and J 2 bases, leaving 10 bases between the germline ends.

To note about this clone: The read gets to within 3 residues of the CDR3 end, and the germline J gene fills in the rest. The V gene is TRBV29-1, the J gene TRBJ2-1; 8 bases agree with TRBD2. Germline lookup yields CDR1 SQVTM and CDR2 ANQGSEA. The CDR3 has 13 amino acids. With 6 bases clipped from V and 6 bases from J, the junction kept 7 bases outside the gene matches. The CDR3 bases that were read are TGCAGCGTACGGGGGGGGTCAGGCAATGAG. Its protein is CSVRGGSGNE. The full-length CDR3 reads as CSVRGGSGNEQFF.